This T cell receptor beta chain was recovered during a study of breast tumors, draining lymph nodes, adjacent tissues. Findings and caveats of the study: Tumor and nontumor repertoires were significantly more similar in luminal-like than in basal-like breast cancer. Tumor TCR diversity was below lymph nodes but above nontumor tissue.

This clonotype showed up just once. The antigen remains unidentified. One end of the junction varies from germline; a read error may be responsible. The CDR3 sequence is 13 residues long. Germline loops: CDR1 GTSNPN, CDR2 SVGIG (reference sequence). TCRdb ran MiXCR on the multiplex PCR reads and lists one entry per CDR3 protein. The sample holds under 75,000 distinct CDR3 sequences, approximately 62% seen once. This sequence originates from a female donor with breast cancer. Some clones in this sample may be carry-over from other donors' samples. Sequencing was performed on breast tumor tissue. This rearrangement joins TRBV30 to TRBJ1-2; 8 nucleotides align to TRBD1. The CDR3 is CAWSVRTGLGCTF. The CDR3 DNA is TGTGCCTGGAGCGTACGGACAGGGCTTGGCTGCACCTTC.